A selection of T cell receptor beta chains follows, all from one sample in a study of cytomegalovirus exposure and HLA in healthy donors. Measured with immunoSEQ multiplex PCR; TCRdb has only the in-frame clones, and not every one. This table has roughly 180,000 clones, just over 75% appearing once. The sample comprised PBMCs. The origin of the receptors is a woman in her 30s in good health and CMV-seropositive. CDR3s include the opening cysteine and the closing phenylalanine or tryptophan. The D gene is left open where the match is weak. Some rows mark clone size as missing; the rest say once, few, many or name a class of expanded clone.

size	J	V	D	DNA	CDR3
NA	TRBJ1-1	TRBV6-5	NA	TGTGCCAGCAGTTACGGGGGCATGAACACTGAAGCTTTCTTT	CASSYGGMNTEAFF
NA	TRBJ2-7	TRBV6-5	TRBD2	TGTGCCAGCAACGGACTAGCGGGAGACCTGGGGCAGTACTTC	CASNGLAGDLGQYF
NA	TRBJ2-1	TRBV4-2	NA	TGTGCCAGCAGCCAACCCACGGCCACAGGGAGCTCCTACAATGAGCAGTTCTTC	CASSQPTATGSSYNEQFF
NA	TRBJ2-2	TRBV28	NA	TGTGCCAGCAGTTTAACAGGGAGCGGCACCGGGGAGCTGTTTTTT	CASSLTGSGTGELFF
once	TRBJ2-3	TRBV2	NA	TGTGCCAGCCCCGGGACACTACTGGGGGATACGCAGTATTTT	CASPGTLLGDTQYF
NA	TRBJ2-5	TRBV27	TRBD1	TGTGCCAGCAGACAGAACCGGGACAGGGGCGCGGAGACCCAGTACTTC	CASRQNRDRGAETQYF
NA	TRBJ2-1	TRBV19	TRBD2	TGTGCCAGTACCTTAGCGGGAGGGCCGTACAATGAGCAGTTCTTC	CASTLAGGPYNEQFF
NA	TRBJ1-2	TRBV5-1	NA	TGCGCCAGCAGCCTGGGGCAGGGTGGGCCCCCCGGCTACACCTTC	CASSLGQGGPPGYTF
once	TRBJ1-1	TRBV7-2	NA	TGTGCCAGCAGCTTAGTGACGGGAAGGGGGTTGAACTCTGAAGCTTTCTTT	CASSLVTGRGLNSEAFF
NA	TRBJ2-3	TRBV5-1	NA	TGCGCCAGCAGCCCAGGACAGTCCAACACAGATACGCAGTATTTT	CASSPGQSNTDTQYF
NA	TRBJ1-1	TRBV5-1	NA	TGCGCCAGCAGCCATACTCGGGAGTCGAACACTGAAGCTTTCTTT	CASSHTRESNTEAFF
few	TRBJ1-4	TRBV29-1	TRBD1	TGCAGCGTTGTGGGACAGACTAATGAAAAACTGTTTTTT	CSVVGQTNEKLFF
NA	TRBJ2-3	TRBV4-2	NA	TGTGCCAGCAGCCAAGAAGGGTCGGGGAGCACAGATACGCAGTATTTT	CASSQEGSGSTDTQYF
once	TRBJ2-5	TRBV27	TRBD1	TGTGCCAGCCGAAGGAGACAGGGGACCGGGGAGACCCAGTACTTC	CASRRRQGTGETQYF
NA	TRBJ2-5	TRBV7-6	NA	TGTGCCAGCAGCCCGAGAGGTCGACAAGAGACCCAGTACTTC	CASSPRGRQETQYF
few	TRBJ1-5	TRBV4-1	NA	TGCGCCAGCAGCAACTCGACAGGTAGCAATCAGCCCCAGCATTTT	CASSNSTGSNQPQHF
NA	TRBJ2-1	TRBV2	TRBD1	TGTGCCACCGGACAGGACGCAGCTGGCTACAATGAGCAGTTCTTC	CATGQDAAGYNEQFF
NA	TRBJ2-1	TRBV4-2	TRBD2	TGTGCCAGCAGCCAAGTAACTAGCGTCTACAATGAGCAGTTCTTC	CASSQVTSVYNEQFF
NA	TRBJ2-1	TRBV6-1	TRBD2	TGTGCCAGCAGTGCGCTAGCGGGTACGGAGCAGTTCTTC	CASSALAGTEQFF
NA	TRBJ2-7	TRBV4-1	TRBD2	TGCGCCAGCAGCCAGGGAGGAGCGGGATCCCTTTACGAGCAGTACTTC	CASSQGGAGSLYEQYF
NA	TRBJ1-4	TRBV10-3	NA	TGTGCCATCAGCCGGGACAACACTAATGAAAAACTGTTTTTT	CAISRDNTNEKLFF
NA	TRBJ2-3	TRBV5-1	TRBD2	TGCGCCAGCAGCTCGGGTCTAGCGGCCCCTAAGGATACGCAGTATTTT	CASSSGLAAPKDTQYF
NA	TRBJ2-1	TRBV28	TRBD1	TGTGCCAGCCCAAGGGGACAGGGTTACAATGAGCAGTTCTTC	CASPRGQGYNEQFF
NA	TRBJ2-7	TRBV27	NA	TGTGCCAGCAGCCCAAAAGGGCGGGAAAAGTTCTACGAGCAGTACTTC	CASSPKGREKFYEQYF
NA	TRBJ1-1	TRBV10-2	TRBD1	TGCGCCAGCAGTTCGGACAGGGACTACACTGAAGCTTTCTTT	CASSSDRDYTEAFF
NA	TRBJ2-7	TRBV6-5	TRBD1	TGTGCCAGCAGTGACCACAGGGGCTCCTACGAGCAGTACTTC	CASSDHRGSYEQYF
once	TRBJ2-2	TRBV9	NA	TGTGCCAGCAGCGTAGGAGGAGGGCCTAACGGGGAGCTGTTTTTT	CASSVGGGPNGELFF
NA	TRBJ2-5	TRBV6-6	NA	TGTGCCAGCAGTGCTTACCGGACTGAAGAGACCCAGTACTTC	CASSAYRTEETQYF
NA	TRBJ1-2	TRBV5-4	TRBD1	TGTGCCAGCAGCCCCCTGGGGGCAGGGGGAAGTGGCTACACCTTC	CASSPLGAGGSGYTF
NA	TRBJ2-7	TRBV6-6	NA	TGTGCCAGCAGTTCCCGAACGGACGAGCAGTACTTC	CASSSRTDEQYF
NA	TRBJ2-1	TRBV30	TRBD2	TGTGCCTGGAATAAGCGGGAGTATGGCAATGAGCAGTTCTTC	CAWNKREYGNEQFF
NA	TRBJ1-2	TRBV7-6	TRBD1	TGTGCCAGCAGCTCGACAGGGGACTATGGCTACACCTTC	CASSSTGDYGYTF
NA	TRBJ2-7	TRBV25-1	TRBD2	TGTGCCAGCAGTGAATCAGGACTAGCGAGCTACGAGCAGTACTTC	CASSESGLASYEQYF
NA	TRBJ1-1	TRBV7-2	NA	TGTGCCAGCAGCTTACAGGGTGGCACTGAAGCTTTCTTT	CASSLQGGTEAFF
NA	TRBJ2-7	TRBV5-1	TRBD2	TGCGCCAGCAGCTTGGTAGCGGGGTACGAGCAGTACTTC	CASSLVAGYEQYF
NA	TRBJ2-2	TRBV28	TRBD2	TGTGCCAGCAGCTTAGCGGGGACCGGGGAGCTGTTTTTT	CASSLAGTGELFF
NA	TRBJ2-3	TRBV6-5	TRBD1	TGTGCCAGCAGTTACATTGGGACAGGGACAGATACGCAGTATTTT	CASSYIGTGTDTQYF
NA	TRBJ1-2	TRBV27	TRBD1	TGTGCCAGCAGTTTATGGGCAGGGGGCTTTACAAACTATGGCTACACCTTC	CASSLWAGGFTNYGYTF
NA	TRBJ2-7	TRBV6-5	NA	TGTGCCAGCAGTTATTCGGTAGCGCCCTACGAGCAGTACTTC	CASSYSVAPYEQYF
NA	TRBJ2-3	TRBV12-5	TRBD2	TGTGCTAGTGGTTTCTTCGGCGTTTTATGGGCTAGCGGGAGGAGAGATACGCAGTATTTT	CASGFFGVLWASGRRDTQYF
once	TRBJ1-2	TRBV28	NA	TGTGCCAGCAGTTTATGGGTTGGCAACTATGGCTACACCTTC	CASSLWVGNYGYTF
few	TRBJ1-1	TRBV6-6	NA	TGTGCCAGCAGTTACCTAGGTGACACTGAAGCTTTCTTT	CASSYLGDTEAFF
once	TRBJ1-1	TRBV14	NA	TGTGCCAGCAGCTTTGGACAGACCAACACTGAAGCTTTCTTT	CASSFGQTNTEAFF
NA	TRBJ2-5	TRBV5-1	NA	TGCGCCAGCAGTTATCAAGAGACCCAGTACTTC	CASSYQETQYF
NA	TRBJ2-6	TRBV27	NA	TGTGCCAGCAGGAAGACAGGCTCTGGGGCCAACGTCCTGACTTTC	CASRKTGSGANVLTF
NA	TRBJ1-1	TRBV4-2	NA	TGTGCCAGCAGCCAAGAAGCAGGTGATCCTGAAGCTTTCTTT	CASSQEAGDPEAFF
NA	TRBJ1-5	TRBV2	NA	TGTGCCAGCAAAAGTTGGCAGGGATTGAATCAGCCCCAGCATTTT	CASKSWQGLNQPQHF
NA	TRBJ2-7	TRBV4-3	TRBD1	TGCGCCAGCAGCCAAGCGGGGACAGGGTCATACGAGCAGTACTTC	CASSQAGTGSYEQYF
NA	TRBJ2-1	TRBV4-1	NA	TGCGCCAGCAGCCAAGATCAAGGACAGATTCTTGGTGAGCAGTTCTTC	CASSQDQGQILGEQFF
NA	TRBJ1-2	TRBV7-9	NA	TGTGCCAGCAGCTTCGGTGGAGTCTATGGCTACACCTTC	CASSFGGVYGYTF
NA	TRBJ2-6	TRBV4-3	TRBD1	TGCGCCAGCAGCTTCGACCTCCGGGACAGGGTTCATGGGGCCAACGTCCTGACTTTC	CASSFDLRDRVHGANVLTF
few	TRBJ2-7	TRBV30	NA	TGTGCCTGGAGGGGGGCAGGGAGCTCCTACGAGCAGTACTTC	CAWRGAGSSYEQYF
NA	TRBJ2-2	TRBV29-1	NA	TGCAGCGTTGAACTCACCGGGGAGCTGTTTTTT	CSVELTGELFF
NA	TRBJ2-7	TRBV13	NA	TGTGCCAGCAGCTTGCGAGGGAGGAACTCCTACGAGCAGTACTTC	CASSLRGRNSYEQYF
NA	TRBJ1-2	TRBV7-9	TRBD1	TGTGCCAGCAGCTTAGCGGCGACAGGGGTATATGGCTACACCTTC	CASSLAATGVYGYTF
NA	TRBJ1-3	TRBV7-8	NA	TGTGCCAGCAGCCCCGCCAGGGGTGGAAACACCATATATTTT	CASSPARGGNTIYF
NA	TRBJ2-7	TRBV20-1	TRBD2	TGCAGTGGACTAGCGGGAGACGAGCAGTACTTC	CSGLAGDEQYF